This TCR beta chain derives from a study of T cell repertoires in cytomegalovirus infection. About the study: Both CMV infection and a matching HLA type were indicated by public TCR beta signatures. The study's findings and limits: Dominating the ex vivo response were TCR beta clonotypes that were CMV-specific and HLA-C-restricted.

Looked up from germline, CDR1 is MGHRA and CDR2 is YSYEKL. This CDR3 is 16 amino acids long. V lost 3 bases and J 3 bases, leaving 16 bases between the germline ends. This clonotype was recorded a few times. Its target is unknown. TCRdb ran MiXCR on the reads and lists one entry per CDR3 protein. The repertoire consists of about 200,000 distinct CDR3 sequences, with approximately 9.6% occurring once and the leading ten covering about 4.6%. The clonotype comes from a human donor in good health (CMV status not recorded). Some clones in this sample may be carry-over from other donors' samples. The V and J genes are TRBV4-1 and TRBJ2-3; tentatively, D is TRBD1 or TRBD2 (5 bases each). The sample consisted of PBMCs. CDR3 nucleotide sequence: TGCGCCAGCAGCCAGATGAGGGACCCCGGGACAGATACGCAGTATTTT. Encoded protein: CASSQMRDPGTDTQYF.